A single TCR beta chain is shown here with its context. The target of this receptor is not known. No clone much larger than this one lies a single base away; base qualities are absent. Library creation used the immunoSEQ multiplex PCR assay. TCRdb re-hosts the immuneACCESS table, in-frame sequences only. Its copies lack some clones; in the studies checked, an unresolved V gene accounts for under half of them, and the cause for the rest is not known. Across this sample there are approximately 70,000 clones, with about 97% seen only once. Together, the top ten hold approximately 0.28% of the sample. The sample is drawn from a study of technical replicates of blood from several donors (dated by TCRdb to about 2017). CDR1 and CDR2, per the germline V gene (reference sequence), are GTSNPN and SVGIG. The CDR3 goes from the cysteine to the phenylalanine over 12 residues. Only CDR3 DNA is held: 36 bases, read in frame from base 1. Trimming takes 5 bases off V and 12 bases off J; junction bases not matched to a gene: 11.

Sequencing was done on a sample of T cells isolated from PBMCs. The sequence was obtained from a human donor in good health. The chain was built from TRBV30 and TRBJ1-2; the junction holds 8 bases that match TRBD1. CDR3 reads: CAWQAGQVSHTF. Read as DNA, the sequence is TGTGCCTGGCAGGCGGGACAGGTTTCTCACACCTTC.